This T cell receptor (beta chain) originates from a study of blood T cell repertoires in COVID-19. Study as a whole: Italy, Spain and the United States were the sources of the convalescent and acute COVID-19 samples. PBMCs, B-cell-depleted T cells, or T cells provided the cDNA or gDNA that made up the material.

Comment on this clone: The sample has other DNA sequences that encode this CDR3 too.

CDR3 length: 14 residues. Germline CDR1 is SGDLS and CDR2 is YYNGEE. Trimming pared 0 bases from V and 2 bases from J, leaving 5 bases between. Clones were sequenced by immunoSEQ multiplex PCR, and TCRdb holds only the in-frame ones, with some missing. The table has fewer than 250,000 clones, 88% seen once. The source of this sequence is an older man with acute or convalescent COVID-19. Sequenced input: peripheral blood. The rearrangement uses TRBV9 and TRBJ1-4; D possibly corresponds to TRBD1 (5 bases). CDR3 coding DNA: TGTGCCAGCAGCGTAGGGGGCACTAATGAAAAACTGTTTTTT. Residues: CASSVGGTNEKLFF.